The 3 T cell receptor beta chains below all came from one sample that was sequenced in a study of blood T cell repertoires in COVID-19. The protocol was immunoSEQ multiplex PCR, while the TCRdb copy is restricted to in-frame clones and leaves out a portion. Among 120,000 to 150,000 clones listed, 70% to 90% were seen once. Sequenced sample: peripheral blood. Receptors were obtained from a man aged 60 to 69 with active or convalescent COVID-19.

In its sample, this clone was seen once. The rearrangement uses TRBV19 and TRBJ1-1; possibly TRBD1 for D (6 bases). Germline-derived CDR1 and CDR2 are LNHDA and SQIVND (reference sequence). Trimming left V 8 bases short and J 2 bases short, with 12 bases between. The CDR3 runs 13 residues. CDR3 in DNA: TGTGCCAGTGGGTCGGGGGGCAACACTGAAGCTTTCTTT. It specifies CASGSGGNTEAFF.

This clone was counted once. The J gene is TRBJ1-6, the V gene TRBV7-2; TRBD1 agrees at 10 bases. The CDR3 consists of 15 residues. Per germline, CDR1 SGHTA and CDR2 FQGNSA. After removal of 5 bases from V and 9 bases from J, the junction contained 7 bases not matched to a gene. The CDR3 DNA reads as TGTGCCAGCAGCCAGGACAGGGGGGCCCCTTCACCCCTCCACTTT. Its protein product is CASSQDRGAPSPLHF.

The gene calls are TRBV30 and TRBJ2-3; D may be TRBD2 (5 bases). Trimming took 0 bases from V and 5 from J, leaving 9 bases between them. The germline V gene has CDR1 GTSNPN and CDR2 SVGIG (reference sequence). The length of the CDR3 is 13 residues. The DNA of the CDR3 is TGTGCCTGGAGTGTACAAGAGGGAGATACGCAGTATTTT. This encodes CAWSVQEGDTQYF.